This T cell receptor (beta chain) emerged from a study of blood T cell repertoires in COVID-19. As for the study in general: The origin of the acute and convalescent COVID-19 samples was the United States, Italy and Spain. Sources were T cells, B-cell-depleted T cells, or PBMCs; the material itself was cDNA or gDNA.

In the original workflow: Amplified reference gene primers provided the basis for estimating nucleated cell counts. Profiled with immunoSEQ multiplex PCR; TCRdb holds only in-frame clones, not every one. V, J and clone size were drawn from that table, and D and trimming were deduced from the DNA. The table has approximately 50,000 clones, approximately 78% seen once. The CDR3 is 15 amino acids. From germline, CDR1 is SGHDT and CDR2 YYEEEE. Unmatched junction bases numbered 5, after V lost 0 bases and J lost 3 bases. Those who participated ranged in age from roughly 18 to 100 years and resided in about 24 US areas.

This clonotype was obtained from a woman aged 45 to 65 with acute COVID-19. The genes are TRBV5-6 and TRBJ2-7; TRBD1 matches 8 bases. Sequencing used PBMCs or T cells enriched from blood (not recorded which). The CDR3 bases are TGTGCCAGCAGCTTGGTGACAGGGGCAGGCTACGAGCAGTACTTC. Translated: CASSLVTGAGYEQYF. The full variable domain, rest sourced from reference TRBV5-6 and TRBJ2-7, is DAGVTQSPTHLIKTRGQQVTLRCSPKSGHDTVSWYQQALGQGPQFIFQYYEEEERQRGNFPDRFSGHQFPNYSSELNVNALLLGDSALYLCASSLVTGAGYEQYFGPGTRLTVT.